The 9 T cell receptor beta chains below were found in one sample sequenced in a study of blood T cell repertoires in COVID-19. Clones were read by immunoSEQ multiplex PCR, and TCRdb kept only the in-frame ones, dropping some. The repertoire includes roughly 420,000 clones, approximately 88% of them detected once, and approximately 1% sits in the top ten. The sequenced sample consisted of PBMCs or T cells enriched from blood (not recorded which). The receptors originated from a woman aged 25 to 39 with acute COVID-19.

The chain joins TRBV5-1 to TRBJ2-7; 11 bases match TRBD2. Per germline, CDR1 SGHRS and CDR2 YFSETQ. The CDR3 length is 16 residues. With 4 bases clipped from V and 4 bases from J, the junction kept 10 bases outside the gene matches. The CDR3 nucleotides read TGCGCCAGCAGCACGGGAGCTAGCGGGGGGAGGTACGAGCAGTACTTC. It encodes CASSTGASGGRYEQYF.

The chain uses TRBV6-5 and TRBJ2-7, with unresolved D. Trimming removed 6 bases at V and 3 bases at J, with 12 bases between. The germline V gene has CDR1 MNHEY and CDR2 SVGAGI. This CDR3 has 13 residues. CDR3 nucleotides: TGTGCCAGCAGACAGAGCACTTACTACGAGCAGTACTTC. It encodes CASRQSTYYEQYF.

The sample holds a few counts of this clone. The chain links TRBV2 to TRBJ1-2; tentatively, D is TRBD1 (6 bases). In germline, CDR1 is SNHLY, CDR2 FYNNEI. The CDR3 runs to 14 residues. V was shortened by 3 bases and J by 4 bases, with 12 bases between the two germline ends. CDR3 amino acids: CASSETTGSYGYTF. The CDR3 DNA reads TGTGCCAGCAGTGAGACGACAGGTTCCTATGGCTACACCTTC.

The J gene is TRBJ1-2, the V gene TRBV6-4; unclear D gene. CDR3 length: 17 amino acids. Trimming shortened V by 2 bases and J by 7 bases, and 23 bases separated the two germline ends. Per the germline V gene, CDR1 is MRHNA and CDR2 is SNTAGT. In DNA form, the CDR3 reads TGTGCCAGCAGTGACACCAATACATTCGGGGAAAGAGGTGGCTACACCTTC. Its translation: CASSDTNTFGERGGYTF.

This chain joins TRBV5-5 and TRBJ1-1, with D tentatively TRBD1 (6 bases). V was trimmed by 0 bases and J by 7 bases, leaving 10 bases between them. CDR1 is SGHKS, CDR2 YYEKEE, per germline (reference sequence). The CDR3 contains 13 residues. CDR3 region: CASSLGGGGEAFF. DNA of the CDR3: TGTGCCAGCAGCTTGGGAGGGGGTGGTGAAGCTTTCTTT.

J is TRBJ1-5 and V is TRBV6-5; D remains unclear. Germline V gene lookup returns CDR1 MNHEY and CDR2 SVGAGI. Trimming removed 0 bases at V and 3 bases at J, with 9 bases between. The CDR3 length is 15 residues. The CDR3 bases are TGTGCCAGCAGTTACTCGATTCAGAACAATCAGCCCCAGCATTTT. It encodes CASSYSIQNNQPQHF.

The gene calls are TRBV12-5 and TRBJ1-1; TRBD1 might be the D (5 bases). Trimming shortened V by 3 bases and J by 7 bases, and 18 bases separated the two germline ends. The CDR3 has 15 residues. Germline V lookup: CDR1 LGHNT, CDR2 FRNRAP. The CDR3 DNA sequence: TGTGCTAGTGGTTTAAGGGACGGACTAGGCTATGAAGCTTTCTTT. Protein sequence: CASGLRDGLGYEAFF.

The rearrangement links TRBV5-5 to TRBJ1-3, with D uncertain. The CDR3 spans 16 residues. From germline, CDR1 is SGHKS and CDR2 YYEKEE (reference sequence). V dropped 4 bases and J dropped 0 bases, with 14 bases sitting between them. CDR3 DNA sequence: TGTGCCAGCAGCCCCCGGGGTTGGGACTCTGGAAACACCATATATTTT. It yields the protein CASSPRGWDSGNTIYF.

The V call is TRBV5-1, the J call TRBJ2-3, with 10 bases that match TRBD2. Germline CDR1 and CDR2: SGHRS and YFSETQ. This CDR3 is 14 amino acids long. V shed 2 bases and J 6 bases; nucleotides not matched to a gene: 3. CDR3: CASSFTSGMDTQYF. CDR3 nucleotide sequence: TGCGCCAGCAGCTTCACTAGCGGGATGGATACGCAGTATTTT.